This entry concerns a single TCR beta chain. The record originates from a study of blood T cell repertoires in COVID-19. Germline-derived CDR1 and CDR2 are SGHTA and FQGTGA. The V gene end was trimmed by 5 bases and the J gene end by 4 bases; junction bases not matched to a gene: 6. CDR3 length: 15 residues. The data were produced by immunoSEQ multiplex PCR, yet TCRdb's version contains in-frame clones alone and is incomplete. This repertoire shows 300,000 to 450,000 clones, 70% to 90% found once; its top ten account for 3%. V is TRBV7-3 and J is TRBJ2-1; 9 nucleotides match TRBD2. Sequencing used peripheral blood. The TCR originated in a human donor in a cohort sampled during active COVID-19. The CDR3 DNA follows: TGTGCCAGCAGCCCCCGGGCGGGAGGGTACAATGAGCAGTTCTTC. It specifies CASSPRAGGYNEQFF.